This TCR beta chain derives from a study of T-cell memory formation after mild COVID-19. Study observations and caveats: Pre-infection memory already had some responding clones, implying cross-reactive memory joined.

TCRdb ran MiXCR on the 5' RACE reads and lists one entry per CDR3 protein. The data contain some 100,000 distinct CDR3 sequences, 11% of them singletons. This clonotype was counted ten times or more. The antigen remains unidentified. The CDR3 loop spans 16 amino acids. Germline loops: CDR1 WSHSY, CDR2 SAAADI. V dropped 2 bases and J dropped 0; count of bases not matched to a gene: 3. Sequences were obtained from PBMCs or a T cell subset sorted from them (not recorded which). V is TRBV10-2 and J is TRBJ2-3, with TRBD2 matching over 9 bases. This TCR was recovered from a man aged 18 to 35 who had mild COVID-19 (a few samples of this study predate the infection). Cell type and time point are not known. The CDR3 region is CASSEAAGGSTDTQYF. The CDR3 DNA is TGCGCCAGCAGTGAGGCGGCGGGGGGGAGCACAGATACGCAGTATTTT.